The rows below give T cell receptor beta chains drawn from one sample of a study of metastatic and nonmetastatic thyroid tumors. TCRdb re-called the PCR reads with MiXCR. The repertoire holds 15,000 to 20,000 clones, with about 25% as singletons. Material for sequencing was adjacent normal tissue. These receptors were collected from a female donor with papillary thyroid cancer or a benign thyroid nodule (not recorded which). Some clones in this sample may be carry-over from other donors' samples. Each CDR3 is given with its conserved first and last residue. D genes are given only for firm matches. Some rows have no size entry. The others give once, few or many, or a class for an expanded clone.

>TRBD1|.|TRBV6-1|TRBJ2-1
CASSSRALTGDEQFF
TGTGCCAGCAGTTCCCGGGCCCTCACAGGGGATGAGCAGTTCTTC
>.|.|TRBV20-1|TRBJ2-1
CSAPWVGVRNEQFF
TGCAGTGCCCCATGGGTGGGAGTACGCAATGAGCAGTTCTTC
>.|large|TRBV19|TRBJ1-2
CASSGGVYGYTF
TGTGCCAGTAGTGGCGGGGTGTATGGCTACACCTTC
>.|few|TRBV20-1|TRBJ2-3
CSARPPTGEHTDTQYF
TGCAGTGCTAGACCCCCGACTGGAGAACACACAGATACGCAGTATTTT
>.|few|TRBV5-1|TRBJ2-3
CASSLEQALRTDTQYF
TGCGCCAGCAGCTTGGAGCAGGCCCTTAGGACAGATACGCAGTATTTT
>TRBD1|.|TRBV28|TRBJ1-1
CASSPPGTGGTEAFF
TGTGCCAGCAGTCCACCCGGGACAGGGGGCACTGAAGCTTTCTTT
>.|few|TRBV28|TRBJ2-7
CASSIPGGSPEEQYF
TGTGCCAGCAGTATTCCGGGGGGCTCTCCCGAGGAGCAGTACTTC
>.|.|TRBV20-1|TRBJ2-7
CSASWQGFYEQYF
TGCAGTGCTAGTTGGCAGGGGTTTTACGAGCAGTACTTC
>.|many|TRBV19|TRBJ2-1
CASSLATFYNEQLF
TGTGCCAGTAGTCTGGCGACATTTTACAATGAGCAGCTCTTC
>.|many|TRBV15|TRBJ1-3
CATSSFLDSEGNTIYF
TGTGCCACCAGCAGTTTCTTAGACAGCGAAGGAAACACCATATATTTT
>.|.|TRBV6-2/TRBV6-3|TRBJ2-7
CASSSVRSSYEQYF
TGTGCCAGCAGTAGCGTCCGAAGCTCCTACGAGCAGTACTTC
>.|.|TRBV3-1|TRBJ2-3
CASSQVGPHTQYF
TGTGCCAGCAGCCAAGTGGGACCGCATACGCAGTATTTT
>.|.|TRBV20-1|TRBJ2-2
CSARIAGSAVKTGELFF
TGCAGTGCTAGGATTGCCGGGTCAGCCGTTAAAACCGGGGAGCTGTTTTTT
>TRBD1|.|TRBV30|TRBJ2-7
CAWSTGTGDEQYF
TGTGCCTGGAGTACCGGGACAGGGGACGAGCAGTACTTC
>.|few|TRBV5-1|TRBJ2-7
CASSLGQGLTYEQYF
TGCGCCAGCAGCTTGGGGCAGGGATTGACCTACGAGCAGTACTTC
>.|large|TRBV6-2/TRBV6-3|TRBJ2-3
CASSYSMSSDTQYF
TGTGCCAGCAGTTACTCGATGTCGTCGGATACGCAGTATTTT
>TRBD2|.|TRBV12-3/TRBV12-4|TRBJ2-2
CASSLKAREANTGELFF
TGTGCCAGCAGTTTAAAAGCTCGGGAGGCAAACACCGGGGAGCTGTTTTTT
>.|.|TRBV20-1|TRBJ1-1
CSARDPGRSDAEAFF
TGCAGTGCTAGAGATCCAGGAAGGAGTGACGCTGAAGCTTTCTTT
>TRBD1|few|TRBV6-2/TRBV6-3|TRBJ2-7
CASSYGGTAYEQYF
TGTGCCAGCAGTTACGGTGGGACAGCATACGAGCAGTACTTC
>.|.|TRBV12-3/TRBV12-4|TRBJ1-2
CASSLDGNYGYTF
TGTGCCAGCAGTTTGGACGGGAACTATGGCTACACCTTC
>.|few|TRBV19|TRBJ1-2
CASRRLGEYGYTF
TGTGCCAGTAGGCGCCTTGGAGAGTATGGCTACACCTTC
>TRBD2|few|TRBV7-8|TRBJ2-1
CASSLALAGGQFF
TGTGCCAGCAGCTTAGCGCTAGCGGGAGGGCAGTTCTTC
>TRBD1|.|TRBV6-1|TRBJ1-1
CASRTRTGANTEAFF
TGTGCCAGCAGGACCCGGACAGGTGCGAACACTGAAGCTTTCTTT
>.|medium-sized|TRBV19|TRBJ2-1
CASSFLLNEQFF
TGTGCCAGTAGTTTTCTTCTCAATGAGCAGTTCTTC
>.|few|TRBV30|TRBJ2-7
CAWNWGAHSYEQYF
TGTGCCTGGAATTGGGGGGCCCACTCCTACGAGCAGTACTTC
>.|few|TRBV20-1|TRBJ1-6
CSAREPRGWEVDSYNSPLHF
TGCAGTGCTAGAGAACCCCGAGGGTGGGAGGTGGACTCCTATAATTCACCCCTCCACTTT
>.|.|TRBV12-3/TRBV12-4|TRBJ1-5
CASSLGQFNQPQHF
TGTGCCAGCAGTTTGGGGCAGTTCAATCAGCCCCAGCATTTT
>.|few|TRBV27|TRBJ2-1
CASRMGGDEQFF
TGTGCCAGCAGGATGGGAGGTGATGAGCAGTTCTTC
>TRBD1|.|TRBV20-1|TRBJ1-6
CSAYDRGVSPLHF
TGCAGTGCCTATGACAGGGGGGTTTCACCCCTCCACTTT
>TRBD2|.|TRBV20-1|TRBJ2-7
CSARSGSGRANFVEQYF
TGCAGTGCTCGATCCGGTAGCGGGAGGGCCAATTTCGTGGAGCAGTACTTC
>.|.|TRBV28|TRBJ1-1
CASSPAGRNTEAFF
TGTGCCAGCTCCCCGGCCGGAAGGAACACTGAAGCTTTCTTT
>TRBD2|.|TRBV20-1|TRBJ2-1
CSASQRGSSYNEQFF
TGCAGTGCTAGTCAGCGGGGCAGCTCCTACAATGAGCAGTTCTTC
>TRBD2|medium-sized|TRBV19|TRBJ2-5
CASSKVAGIQETQYF
TGTGCCAGTAGTAAGGTAGCGGGAATCCAAGAGACCCAGTACTTC
>TRBD1|.|TRBV28|TRBJ1-5
CASRSLTGEFQPQHF
TGTGCCAGCAGAAGTTTGACAGGGGAGTTCCAGCCCCAGCATTTT
>TRBD1|few|TRBV19|TRBJ1-2
CASSTRTGTNYGYTF
TGTGCCAGTAGTACCCGGACAGGAACTAACTATGGCTACACCTTC
>.|.|TRBV20-1|TRBJ2-7
CSARGSTGSREQYF
TGCAGTGCTAGAGGTTCGACAGGCTCCCGGGAGCAGTACTTC
>TRBD2|many|TRBV7-8|TRBJ2-3
CASSLGDYDTDTQYF
TGTGCCAGCAGCTTAGGGGACTACGACACAGATACGCAGTATTTT
>TRBD1|few|TRBV12-3/TRBV12-4|TRBJ1-1
CASSNQGAPGVTEAFF
TGTGCCAGCAGTAACCAGGGGGCCCCCGGTGTCACTGAAGCTTTCTTT
>.|few|TRBV6-6|TRBJ1-4
CASSYKIPSQVGNEKLFF
TGTGCCAGCAGTTACAAGATCCCTAGTCAGGTCGGGAATGAAAAACTGTTTTTT
>.|few|TRBV6-1|TRBJ1-2
CASSSGFNYGYTF
TGTGCCAGCAGTTCGGGTTTCAACTATGGCTACACCTTC
>.|few|TRBV2|TRBJ1-6
CASTITTDSPLHF
TGTGCCAGCACCATAACCACGGATTCACCCCTCCACTTT
>TRBD1|.|TRBV20-1|TRBJ1-2
CSARGDRGLYGYTF
TGCAGTGCTAGAGGGGACAGGGGGCTCTATGGCTACACCTTC
>.|few|TRBV12-3/TRBV12-4|TRBJ2-2
CASSFGLGDTGELFF
TGTGCCAGCAGTTTTGGTCTAGGGGACACCGGGGAGCTGTTTTTT
>TRBD1|.|TRBV11-2|TRBJ1-2
CASSPTGDGYTF
TGTGCCAGCAGCCCTACAGGGGATGGCTACACCTTC
>TRBD2|.|TRBV12-3/TRBV12-4|TRBJ2-1
CASRPTGTSGEKEQFF
TGTGCCAGCAGGCCGACCGGGACTAGCGGGGAGAAGGAGCAGTTCTTC
>.|few|TRBV6-6|TRBJ1-2
CASSYGPKNTNYGYTF
TGTGCCAGCAGTTACGGACCGAAGAACACAAACTATGGCTACACCTTC
>.|many|TRBV2|TRBJ2-7
CASRTQAYEQYF
TGTGCCAGCAGGACACAAGCCTACGAGCAGTACTTC
>TRBD1|many|TRBV6-1|TRBJ2-7
CASSVGQGPYEQYF
TGTGCCAGCAGTGTCGGACAGGGTCCCTACGAGCAGTACTTC